This T cell receptor (beta chain) stems from a study of blood T cells in healthy people across ages. Comments on this clonotype: As yet, its antigen is unknown.

Study findings and constraints: Both higher diversity and more naive CD4+ cells marked long-lived donors when set against aged donors.

Researchers report isolating at least 6 million PBMCs per sample. Germline values: CDR1 SNHLY, CDR2 FYNNEI. Between the trimmed V and J ends, which lost 3 bases and 9 bases, there was a span of 15 bases. CDR3 size: 14 residues. Primed by a sample-barcoded 5' primer and a J-beta primer mix, a second PCR proceeded for about 6 to 12 cycles. The authors tagged each cDNA molecule using a template-switch adaptor with 12 random nucleotides. Paired-end reads containing CDR3 totaled no fewer than 3 million for each sample. TCRdb itself ran the 5' RACE reads through MiXCR, one entry per CDR3 protein. This sample has around 1.7 million distinct CDR3 sequences, with about 28% found just once.

Material for sequencing was blood. The chain links TRBV2 to TRBJ2-1; D uncertain. The clonotype was recovered from a woman aged 25 to 39 in good health. The CDR3 DNA is TGTGCCAGCAGTGAGATCGGCGGATCTAGTGAGCAGTTCTTC. This encodes CASSEIGGSSEQFF.